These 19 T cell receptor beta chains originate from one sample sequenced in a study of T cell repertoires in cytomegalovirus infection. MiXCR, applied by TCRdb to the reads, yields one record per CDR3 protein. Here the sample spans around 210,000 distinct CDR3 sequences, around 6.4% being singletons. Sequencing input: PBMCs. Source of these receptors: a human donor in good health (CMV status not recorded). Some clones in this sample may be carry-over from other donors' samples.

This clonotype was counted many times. The CDR3 DNA reads TGTGCCAGCAGTCCACCGGGACAGGTCCCTGAAAAACTGTTTTTT. It yields the protein CASSPPGQVPEKLFF. This rearrangement joins TRBV12-3 or TRBV12-4 to TRBJ1-4; TRBD1 agrees at 8 bases. CDR3 length: 15 residues. Trimming cost V 5 bases and J 7 bases; bases outside gene matches: 9.

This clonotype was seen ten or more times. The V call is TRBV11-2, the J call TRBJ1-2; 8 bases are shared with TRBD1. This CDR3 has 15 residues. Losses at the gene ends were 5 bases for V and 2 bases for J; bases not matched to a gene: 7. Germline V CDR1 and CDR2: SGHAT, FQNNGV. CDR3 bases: TGTGCCAGCAGCCCGGGACAGGCCCCCAACTATGGCTACACCTTC. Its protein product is CASSPGQAPNYGYTF.

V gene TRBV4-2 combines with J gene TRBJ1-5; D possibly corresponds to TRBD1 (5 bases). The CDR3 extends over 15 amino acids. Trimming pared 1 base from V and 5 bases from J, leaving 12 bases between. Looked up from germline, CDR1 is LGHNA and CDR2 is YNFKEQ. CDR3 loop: CASSQVQGGDQPQHF. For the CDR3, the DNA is TGTGCCAGCAGCCAAGTTCAGGGAGGGGATCAGCCCCAGCATTTT.

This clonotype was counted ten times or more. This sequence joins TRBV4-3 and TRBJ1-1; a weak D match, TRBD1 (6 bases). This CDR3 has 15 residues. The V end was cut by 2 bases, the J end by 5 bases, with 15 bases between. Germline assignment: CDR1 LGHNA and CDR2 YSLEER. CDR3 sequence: CASSQSGALRTEAFF. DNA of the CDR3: TGCGCCAGCAGCCAATCAGGGGCTTTAAGGACTGAAGCTTTCTTT.

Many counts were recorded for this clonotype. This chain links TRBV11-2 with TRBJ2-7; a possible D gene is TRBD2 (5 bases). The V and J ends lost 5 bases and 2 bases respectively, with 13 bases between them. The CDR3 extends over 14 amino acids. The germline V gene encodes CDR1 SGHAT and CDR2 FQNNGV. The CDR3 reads CASSPYRGAYEQYF. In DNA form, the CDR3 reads TGTGCCAGCAGCCCCTATCGGGGTGCCTACGAGCAGTACTTC.

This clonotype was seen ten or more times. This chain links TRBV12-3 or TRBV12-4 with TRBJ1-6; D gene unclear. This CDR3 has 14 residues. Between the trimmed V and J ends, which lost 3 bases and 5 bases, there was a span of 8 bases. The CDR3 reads CASSFLPNNSPLHF. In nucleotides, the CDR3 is TGTGCCAGCAGTTTCCTACCGAATAATTCACCCCTCCACTTT.

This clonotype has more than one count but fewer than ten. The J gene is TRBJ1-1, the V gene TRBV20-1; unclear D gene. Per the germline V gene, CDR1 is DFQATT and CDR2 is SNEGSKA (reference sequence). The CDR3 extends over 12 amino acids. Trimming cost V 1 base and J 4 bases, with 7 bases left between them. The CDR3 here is CSARVFATEAFF. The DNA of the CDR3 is TGCAGTGCTAGAGTCTTCGCCACTGAAGCTTTCTTT.

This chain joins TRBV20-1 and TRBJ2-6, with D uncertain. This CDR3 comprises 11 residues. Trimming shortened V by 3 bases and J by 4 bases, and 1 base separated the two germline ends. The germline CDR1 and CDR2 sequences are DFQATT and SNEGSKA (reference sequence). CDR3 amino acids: CSASGANVLTF. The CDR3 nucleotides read TGCAGTGCTAGCGGGGCCAACGTCCTGACTTTC.

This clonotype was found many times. The CDR3 DNA reads as TGTGCCAGCAGCTCATCCACTGAGACTGAAGCTTTCTTT. Translated: CASSSSTETEAFF. The V and J genes are TRBV7-2 and TRBJ1-1; D not resolved. The V and J ends lost 4 bases and 5 bases respectively, with 11 bases between them. The CDR3 spans 13 residues. The V gene's germline CDR1 is SGHTA and CDR2 FQGNSA.

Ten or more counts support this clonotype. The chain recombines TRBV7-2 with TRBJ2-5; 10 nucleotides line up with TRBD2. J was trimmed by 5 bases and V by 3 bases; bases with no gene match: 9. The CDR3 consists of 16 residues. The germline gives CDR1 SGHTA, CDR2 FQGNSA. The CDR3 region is CASSFLKRGGGETQYF. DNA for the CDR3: TGTGCCAGCAGCTTCCTAAAGCGGGGGGGCGGGGAGACCCAGTACTTC. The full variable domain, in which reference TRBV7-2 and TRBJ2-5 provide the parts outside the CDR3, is GAGVSQSPSNKVTEKGKDVELRCDPISGHTALYWYRQSLGQGLEFLIYFQGNSAPDKSGLPSDRFSAERTGGSVSTLTIQRTQQEDSAVYLCASSFLKRGGGETQYFGPGTRLLVL.

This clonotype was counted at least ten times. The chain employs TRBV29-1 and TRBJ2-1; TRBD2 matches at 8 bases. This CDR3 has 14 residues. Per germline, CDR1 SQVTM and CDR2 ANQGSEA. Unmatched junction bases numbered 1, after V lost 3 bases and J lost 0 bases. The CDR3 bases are TGCAGCGTTGAGGCGGGGGGCTCCTACAATGAGCAGTTCTTC. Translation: CSVEAGGSYNEQFF.

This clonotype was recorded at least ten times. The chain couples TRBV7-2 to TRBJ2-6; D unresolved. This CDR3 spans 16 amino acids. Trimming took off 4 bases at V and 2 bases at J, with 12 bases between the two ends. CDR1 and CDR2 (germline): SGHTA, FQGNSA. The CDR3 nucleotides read TGTGCCAGCAGCTCAGACCCCCAGGCTGGGGCCAACGTCCTGACTTTC. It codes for CASSSDPQAGANVLTF.

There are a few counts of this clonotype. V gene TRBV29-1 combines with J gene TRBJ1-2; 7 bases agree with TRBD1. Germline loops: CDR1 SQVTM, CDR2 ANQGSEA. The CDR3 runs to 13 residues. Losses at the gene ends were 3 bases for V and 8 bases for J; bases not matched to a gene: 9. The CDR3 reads CSVDDRVANGYTF. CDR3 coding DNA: TGCAGCGTTGACGACAGGGTCGCCAACGGCTACACCTTC.

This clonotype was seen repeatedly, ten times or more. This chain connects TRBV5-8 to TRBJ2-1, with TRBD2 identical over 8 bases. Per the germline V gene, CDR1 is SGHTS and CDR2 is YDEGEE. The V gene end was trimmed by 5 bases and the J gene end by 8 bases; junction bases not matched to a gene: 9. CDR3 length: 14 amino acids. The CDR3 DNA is TGTGCCAGCAGGATGGGACTAGTCAGCGATGAGCAGTTCTTC. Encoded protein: CASRMGLVSDEQFF.

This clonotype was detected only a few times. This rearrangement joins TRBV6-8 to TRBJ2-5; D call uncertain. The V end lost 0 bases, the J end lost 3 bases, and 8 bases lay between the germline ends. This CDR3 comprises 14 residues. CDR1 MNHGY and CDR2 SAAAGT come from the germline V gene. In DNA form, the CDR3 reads TGTGCCAGCAGTTACTCGAACAGTAAAGAGACCCAGTACTTC. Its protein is CASSYSNSKETQYF.

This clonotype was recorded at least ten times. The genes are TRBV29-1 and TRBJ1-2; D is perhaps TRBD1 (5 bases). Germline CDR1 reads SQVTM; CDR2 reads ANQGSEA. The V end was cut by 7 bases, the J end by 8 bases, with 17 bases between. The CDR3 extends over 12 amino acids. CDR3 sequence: CSAGDHFGGYTF. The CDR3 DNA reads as TGCAGCGCGGGGGACCACTTCGGAGGCTACACCTTC.

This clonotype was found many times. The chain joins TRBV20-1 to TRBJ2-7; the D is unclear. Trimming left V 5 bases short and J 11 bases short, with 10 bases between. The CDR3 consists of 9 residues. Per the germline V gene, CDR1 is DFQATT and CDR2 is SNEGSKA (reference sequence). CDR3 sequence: CSAARLEYF. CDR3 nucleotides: TGCAGTGCTGCCCGGTTGGAGTACTTC.

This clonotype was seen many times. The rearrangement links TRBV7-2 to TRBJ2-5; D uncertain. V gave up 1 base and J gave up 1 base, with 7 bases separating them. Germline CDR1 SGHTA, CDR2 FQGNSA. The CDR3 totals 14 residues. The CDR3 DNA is TGTGCCAGCAGCTTAGTTGCGAGCCAAGAGACCCAGTACTTC. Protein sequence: CASSLVASQETQYF.

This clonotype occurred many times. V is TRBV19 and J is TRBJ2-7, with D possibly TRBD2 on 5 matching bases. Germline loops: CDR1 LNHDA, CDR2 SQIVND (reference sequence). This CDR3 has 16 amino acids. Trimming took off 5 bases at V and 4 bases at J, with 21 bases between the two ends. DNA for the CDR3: TGTGCCAGTAGTGCTTTCCGGGAATCAGGTGGATACGAGCAGTACTTC. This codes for CASSAFRESGGYEQYF.